This entry lists 6 T cell receptor beta chains sequenced from one sample in a study of control samples from healthy donors and cancer patients. TCRdb's copy holds only in-frame clones and misses some; the assay was immunoSEQ multiplex PCR. This sample yields about 150,000 clones, of which almost 90% are seen a single time; 1.5% to 2% belongs to the top ten. The source material was blood. These receptors came from a man aged 18 to 29 in good health.

V and J are TRBV5-1 and TRBJ2-3; D possibly corresponds to TRBD1 (6 bases). The CDR3 covers 15 residues. Per the germline V gene, CDR1 is SGHRS and CDR2 is YFSETQ. V lost 5 bases and J lost 0, with 13 bases in between. The CDR3 bases are TGCGCCAGCAGGCCCTCAGGGGAAAGCACAGATACGCAGTATTTT. Translated: CASRPSGESTDTQYF.

This clone showed up just a few times. J is TRBJ1-1 and V is TRBV3-1 (or the pseudogene TRBV3-2); TRBD1 is a possible D gene (5 bases). V lost 1 base and J lost 6, with 15 bases in between. Per germline, CDR1 LGHDT and CDR2 YNNKEL (reference sequence). The CDR3 covers 15 residues. CDR3 in DNA: TGTGCCAGCAGCCAAGGCGGGGACTACGGCGCTGAAGCTTTCTTT. It is translated as CASSQGGDYGAEAFF.

The chain is built from TRBV5-6 and TRBJ2-7; D is ambiguous. V gave up 0 bases and J gave up 2 bases, with 9 bases separating them. Looked up from germline, CDR1 is SGHDT and CDR2 is YYEEEE. This CDR3 comprises 14 residues. CDR3: CASSLGQAPYEQYF. The CDR3 region has the DNA TGTGCCAGCAGCTTGGGGCAGGCCCCCTACGAGCAGTACTTC.

The chain uses TRBV4-2 and TRBJ1-2; a possible D gene is TRBD1 (5 bases). Germline values: CDR1 LGHNA, CDR2 YNFKEQ. Trimming cost V 2 bases and J 6 bases, with 16 bases left between them. CDR3 length: 15 amino acids. DNA of the CDR3: TGTGCCAGCAGCCAATCTCAGGGAACTGGGGATGGCTACACCTTC. It is translated as CASSQSQGTGDGYTF.

In this sample, this clone turned up a few times. The V call is TRBV10-2, the J call TRBJ1-5; D unclear. CDR3 size: 15 residues. V was pared by 4 bases and J by 3 bases, with 13 bases between. Germline V CDR1 and CDR2: WSHSY, SAAADI. CDR3 nucleotide sequence: TGCGCCAGCAGTGTCGGACGTAGAAACAATCAGCCCCAGCATTTT. This sequence encodes CASSVGRRNNQPQHF.

The J gene is TRBJ2-4, the V gene TRBV4-3, with a possible D match to TRBD1 (6 bases). The V gene lost 5 bases and the J gene lost 0 bases, with 11 bases spanning the gap. The CDR3 sequence is 15 residues long. Germline V gene lookup returns CDR1 LGHNA and CDR2 YSLEER. CDR3 in DNA: TGCGCCAGCAGCACAGGACAGCTAGCCAAAAACATTCAGTACTTC. Its translation: CASSTGQLAKNIQYF.